This TCR beta chain was identified during a study of shared clonotypes between healthy human individuals. Deep-level running was used for the assay. Sequenced by immunoSEQ multiplex PCR; TCRdb stores in-frame clones only, minus some. The sample shows fewer than 2.5 million clones, approximately 93% of them seen only once. Participating donors were healthy, HIV-negative adults free of recent acute infections or vaccinations. Naive CD4+ cells were CD45RA-selected; the remaining cells were memory. The germline V gene encodes CDR1 SGHTA and CDR2 FQGNSA. The V gene lost 5 bases and the J gene lost 2 bases, with 22 bases spanning the gap. The CDR3 has 18 residues.

The chain couples TRBV7-2 to TRBJ2-1, with D perhaps matching TRBD2 (7 bases). The sequence came from a man between 18 and 35 years old in good health. Some clones in this sample may be carry-over from other donors' samples. Material: naive CD4+ T cells from PBMCs. Sample subset: CD45RA+ positively selected. The CDR3, as DNA: TGTGCCAGCAGCAACCCCCGCGAGGGGGGGTCGCCCTACAATGAGCAGTTCTTC. It codes for CASSNPREGGSPYNEQFF.